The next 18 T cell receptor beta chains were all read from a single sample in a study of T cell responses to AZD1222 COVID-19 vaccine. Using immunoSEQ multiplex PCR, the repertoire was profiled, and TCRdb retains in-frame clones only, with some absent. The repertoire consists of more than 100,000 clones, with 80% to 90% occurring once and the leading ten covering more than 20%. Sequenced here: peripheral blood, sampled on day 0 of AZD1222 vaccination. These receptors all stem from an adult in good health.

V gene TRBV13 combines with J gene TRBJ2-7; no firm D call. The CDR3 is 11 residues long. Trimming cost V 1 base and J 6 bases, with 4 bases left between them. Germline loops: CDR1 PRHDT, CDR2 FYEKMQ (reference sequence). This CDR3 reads CASSLVSEQYF. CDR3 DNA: TGTGCCAGCAGCTTAGTAAGCGAGCAGTACTTC.

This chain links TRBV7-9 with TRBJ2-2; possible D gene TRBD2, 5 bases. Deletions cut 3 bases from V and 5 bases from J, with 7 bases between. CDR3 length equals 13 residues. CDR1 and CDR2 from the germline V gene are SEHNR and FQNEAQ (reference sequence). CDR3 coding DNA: TGTGCCAGCAGCTTCGGCGGGACCGGGGAGCTGTTTTTT. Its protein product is CASSFGGTGELFF. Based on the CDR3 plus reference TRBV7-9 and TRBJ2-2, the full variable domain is DTGVSQNPRHKITKRGQNVTFRCDPISEHNRLYWYRQTLGQGPEFLTYFQNEAQLEKSRLLSDRFSAERPKGSFSTLEIQRTEQGDSAMYLCASSFGGTGELFFGEGSRLTVL.

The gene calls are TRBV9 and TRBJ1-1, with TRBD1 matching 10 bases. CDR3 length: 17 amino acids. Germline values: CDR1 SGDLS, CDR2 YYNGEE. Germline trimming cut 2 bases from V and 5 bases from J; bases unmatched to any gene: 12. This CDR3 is CASSVGTPGTGDTEAFF. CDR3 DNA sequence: TGTGCCAGCAGCGTTGGGACCCCAGGGACAGGGGATACTGAAGCTTTCTTT.

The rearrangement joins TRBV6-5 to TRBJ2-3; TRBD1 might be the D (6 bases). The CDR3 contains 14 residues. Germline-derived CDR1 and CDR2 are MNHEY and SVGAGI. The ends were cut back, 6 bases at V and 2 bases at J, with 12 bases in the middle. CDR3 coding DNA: TGTGCCAGCAGACCGGGACATAACACAGATACGCAGTATTTT. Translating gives CASRPGHNTDTQYF.

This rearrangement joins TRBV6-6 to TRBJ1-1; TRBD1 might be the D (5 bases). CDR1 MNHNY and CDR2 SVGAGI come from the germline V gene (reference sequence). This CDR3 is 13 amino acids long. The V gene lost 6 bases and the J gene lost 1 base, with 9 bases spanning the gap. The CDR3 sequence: CASSNQGNTEAFF. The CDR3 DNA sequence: TGTGCCAGCAGCAACCAGGGGAACACTGAAGCTTTCTTT.

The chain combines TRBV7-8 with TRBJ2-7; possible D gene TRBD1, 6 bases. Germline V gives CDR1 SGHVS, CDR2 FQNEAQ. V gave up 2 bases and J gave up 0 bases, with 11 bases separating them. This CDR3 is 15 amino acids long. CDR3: CASSLSSGASYEQYF. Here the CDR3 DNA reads TGTGCCAGCAGCTTAAGTTCAGGGGCCTCCTACGAGCAGTACTTC. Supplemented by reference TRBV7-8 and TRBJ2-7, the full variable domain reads GAGVSQSPRYKVAKRGQDVALRCDPISGHVSLFWYQQALGQGPEFLTYFQNEAQLDKSGLPSDRFFAERPEGSVSTLKIQRTQQEDSAVYLCASSLSSGASYEQYFGPGTRLTVT.

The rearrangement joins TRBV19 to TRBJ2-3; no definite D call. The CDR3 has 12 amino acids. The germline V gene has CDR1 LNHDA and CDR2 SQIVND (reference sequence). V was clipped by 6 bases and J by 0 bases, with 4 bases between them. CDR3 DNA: TGTGCCAGTAGGGGGAGCACAGATACGCAGTATTTT. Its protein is CASRGSTDTQYF.

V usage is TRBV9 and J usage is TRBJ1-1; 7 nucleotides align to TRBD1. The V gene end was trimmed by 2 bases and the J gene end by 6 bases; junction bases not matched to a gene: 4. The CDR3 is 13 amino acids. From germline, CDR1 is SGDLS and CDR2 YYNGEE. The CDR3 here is CASSVDRVAEAFF. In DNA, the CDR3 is TGTGCCAGCAGCGTCGACAGGGTGGCTGAAGCTTTCTTT.

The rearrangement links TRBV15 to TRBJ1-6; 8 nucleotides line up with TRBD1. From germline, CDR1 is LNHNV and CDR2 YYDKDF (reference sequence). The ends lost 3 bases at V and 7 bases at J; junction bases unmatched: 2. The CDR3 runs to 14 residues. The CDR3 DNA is TGTGCCACCAGCAGTAGACAGGGGAATTCACCCCTCCACTTT. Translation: CATSSRQGNSPLHF.

This chain's CDR3 is CASSLGRSSYEQYF. CDR3 coding DNA: TGTGCCAGCAGTTTAGGGCGCAGCTCCTACGAGCAGTACTTC. This chain uses TRBV27 with TRBJ2-7; no clear D. V was trimmed by 2 bases and J by 0 bases, leaving 8 bases between them. CDR1 and CDR2 from the germline V gene are MNHEY and SMNVEV (reference sequence). CDR3 length: 14 amino acids.

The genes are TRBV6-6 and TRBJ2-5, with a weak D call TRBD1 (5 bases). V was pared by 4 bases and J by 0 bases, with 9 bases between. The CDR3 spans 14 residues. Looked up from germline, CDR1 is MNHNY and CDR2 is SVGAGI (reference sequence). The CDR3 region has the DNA TGTGCCAGCAGTTTTGACAGATACCAAGAGACCCAGTACTTC. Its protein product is CASSFDRYQETQYF.

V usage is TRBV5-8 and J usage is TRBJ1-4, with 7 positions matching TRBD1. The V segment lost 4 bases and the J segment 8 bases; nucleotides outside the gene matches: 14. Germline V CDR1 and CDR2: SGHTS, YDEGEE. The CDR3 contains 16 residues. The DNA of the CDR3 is TGTGCCAGCAGCACGCAGACAAGGGGGCTAGGGGAAAAACTGTTTTTT. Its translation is CASSTQTRGLGEKLFF.

This CDR3 reads CASSGFGANGQETQYF. CDR3 DNA sequence: TGTGCCAGTAGTGGCTTCGGGGCCAACGGCCAAGAGACCCAGTACTTC. The chain joins TRBV19 to TRBJ2-5; D could derive from TRBD1 or TRBD2 (5 bases each). Germline values: CDR1 LNHDA, CDR2 SQIVND (reference sequence). The CDR3 has 16 residues. The V end was cut by 5 bases, the J end by 1 base, with 17 bases between.

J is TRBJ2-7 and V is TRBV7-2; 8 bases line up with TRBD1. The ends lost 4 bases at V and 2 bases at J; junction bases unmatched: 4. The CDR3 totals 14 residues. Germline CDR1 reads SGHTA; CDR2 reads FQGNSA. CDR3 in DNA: TGTGCCAGCAGCTACGACAGGGGCCCCTACGAGCAGTACTTC. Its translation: CASSYDRGPYEQYF. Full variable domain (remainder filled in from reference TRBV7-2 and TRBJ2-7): GAGVSQSPSNKVTEKGKDVELRCDPISGHTALYWYRQSLGQGLEFLIYFQGNSAPDKSGLPSDRFSAERTGGSVSTLTIQRTQQEDSAVYLCASSYDRGPYEQYFGPGTRLTVT.

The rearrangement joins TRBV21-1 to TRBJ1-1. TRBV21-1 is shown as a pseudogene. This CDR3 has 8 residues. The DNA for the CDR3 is TGTGCCAGCAGCAAGGCTTTCTTT. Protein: CASSKAFF.

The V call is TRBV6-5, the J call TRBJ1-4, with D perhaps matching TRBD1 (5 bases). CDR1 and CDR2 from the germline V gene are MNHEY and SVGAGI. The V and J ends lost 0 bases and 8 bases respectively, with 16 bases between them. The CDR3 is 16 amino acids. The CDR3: CASSYSSDLEGEKLFF. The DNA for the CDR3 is TGTGCCAGCAGTTACTCGTCGGACTTGGAGGGGGAAAAACTGTTTTTT.

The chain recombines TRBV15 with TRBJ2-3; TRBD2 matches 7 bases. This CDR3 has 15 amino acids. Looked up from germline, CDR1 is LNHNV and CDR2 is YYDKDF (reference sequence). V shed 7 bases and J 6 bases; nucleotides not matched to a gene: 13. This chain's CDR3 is CATKGGSTPLDTQYF. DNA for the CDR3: TGTGCCACCAAGGGCGGGAGTACTCCCCTGGATACGCAGTATTTT.

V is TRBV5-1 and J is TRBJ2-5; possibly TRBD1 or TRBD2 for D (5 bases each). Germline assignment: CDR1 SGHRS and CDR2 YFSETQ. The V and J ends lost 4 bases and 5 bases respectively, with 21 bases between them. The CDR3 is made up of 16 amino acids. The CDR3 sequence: CASSPLISGGWETQYF. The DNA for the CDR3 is TGCGCCAGCAGCCCCTTAATTTCTGGGGGATGGGAGACCCAGTACTTC.